This TCR beta chain was recovered during a study of STAT3 mutations in large granular lymphocyte leukemia (dated by TCRdb to between 2018 and 2021). Broadly, across the study: In roughly half of the longitudinally sequenced T-LGLL patients, canonical activating STAT3 mutations were detected. Over half of the T-LGLL patients were given one or more immunosuppressive therapy regimens, and roughly 37% of the treated patients had a hematologic response. Patients with T-cell large granular lymphocyte leukemia underwent serial deep sequencing of TCRbeta CDR3 and STAT3 to reconstruct clonal hierarchy and dynamics. On average, sequencing was done at around 4 time points per patient, with the number of samplings ranging from 2 to 8. As controls, the study also included longitudinal sequencing of a couple of patients with natural killer LGL leukemia. From an initial cohort of about 220 LGL patients, eighteen representative T-LGLL cases were chosen for longitudinal sequencing of TCRbeta and STAT3. What the authors observed across the whole study: All T-LGLL patients had at least one immunodominant TCRbeta clonotype, and roughly half had multiple immunodominant subclonotypes. Dominant TCR clone burden was found to exceed STAT3 mutant burden in several patients, suggesting that STAT3 mutation arose secondarily within a pre-expanded clone. TCR clonotype switching after therapy was seen in about 30% of the 18 patients, with all newly emerging clones being STAT3 wild type. Because codominant clonotypes persisted in some patients, a small but highly pathogenic clone may have been missed. Linking therapy response to changes in TCR clonal burden was complicated by variable intervals between samplings and by differing treatment regimens. Because no samples were available when a clone first appeared, clonal expansion was inferred from samplings taken at other points.

The same DNA, extracted from blood mononuclear cells, served for both the TCR sequencing and the STAT3 sequencing. An Illumina MiSeq was used to sequence the TCRbeta libraries, yielding an average of about 41,000 productive templates per sample. The immunoSEQ assay, which uses multiplex PCR amplification, was used to generate TCRbeta CDR3 libraries. Per the source publication's procedure: Repertoire diversity was calculated as previously defined, with values near 0 taken to indicate extremely monoclonal samples. The table was pulled from immuneACCESS by TCRdb, which kept in-frame rearrangements only. Such tables lose some clones; where checked, under half of the loss comes from unresolved V genes, and the rest has no known cause. That table furnishes V, J and clone size, whereas the DNA furnished D and trimming. The sample records about 40,000 clones, approximately 90% of which are singletons. Clones ranked in the top ten supply approximately 0.42% of the sample.

About this clone: Its cognate antigen has yet to be identified. No per-base quality is available; no much larger clone lies one base away.

From the germline V gene, CDR1 is SQVTM and CDR2 is ANQGSEA. Trimming costs V 0 bases and J 6 bases, and their ends lie 9 bases apart. The CDR3 runs 13 amino acids, cysteine and phenylalanine included. Only the CDR3 portion is preserved as DNA: 39 bases, with reading frame beginning at the first base. Material for sequencing was PBMCs. Rearrangement joined TRBV29-1 to TRBJ2-1, with the D gene not clear enough to name. The clonotype originates from a human donor with T large granular lymphocyte leukemia. Some clones in this sample may be carry-over from other donors' samples. The CDR3 here reads CSVEESIANEQFF. Here is the DNA: TGCAGCGTTGAAGAGTCGATAGCCAATGAGCAGTTCTTC.